Below, 14 T cell receptor beta chains from the same sample are listed, as sequenced in a study of cytomegalovirus exposure and HLA in healthy donors. This table comes from immunoSEQ multiplex PCR, and its TCRdb copy is limited to in-frame clones, with some not included. The sample shows 150,000 to 200,000 clones, around 84% of them seen only once. The sample comprised PBMCs. Receptors originate from a young man in good health and CMV-seropositive.

The V gene is TRBV27, the J gene TRBJ1-2; 7 nucleotides align to TRBD1. The ends lost 6 bases at V and 5 bases at J; junction bases unmatched: 3. There are 12 residues in the CDR3. Germline-derived CDR1 and CDR2 are MNHEY and SMNVEV (reference sequence). CDR3 residues: CASRRDSYGYTF. CDR3 nucleotide sequence: TGTGCCAGCAGGAGGGACAGTTATGGCTACACCTTC.

The chain has TRBV7-3 and TRBJ2-2, with 14 positions matching TRBD2. Losses at the gene ends were 0 bases for V and 7 bases for J; bases not matched to a gene: 7. Germline CDR1 is SGHTA and CDR2 is FQGTGA. There are 18 residues in the CDR3. The chain's CDR3 is CASSLTGLAGARGGELFF. The CDR3 coding sequence is TGTGCCAGCAGCTTAACGGGACTAGCGGGAGCTAGGGGCGGGGAGCTGTTTTTT. The full variable domain, with the rest looked up from reference TRBV7-3 and TRBJ2-2, is GAGVSQTPSNKVTEKGKYVELRCDPISGHTALYWYRQSLGQGPEFLIYFQGTGAADDSGLPNDRFFAVRPEGSVSTLKIQRTERGDSAVYLCASSLTGLAGARGGELFFGEGSRLTVL.

V usage is TRBV5-5 and J usage is TRBJ1-1; D ambiguous. V lost 2 bases, J lost 0 bases, and 8 bases lay in between. Looked up from germline, CDR1 is SGHKS and CDR2 is YYEKEE (reference sequence). The CDR3 runs 14 residues. CDR3 sequence: CASSFWLMNTEAFF. For the CDR3, the DNA is TGTGCCAGCAGCTTTTGGCTCATGAACACTGAAGCTTTCTTT.

This sequence joins TRBV28 and TRBJ1-2; D is possibly TRBD1 (6 bases). Looked up from germline, CDR1 is MDHEN and CDR2 is SYDVKM. CDR3 size: 16 residues. The V and J ends lost 4 bases and 7 bases respectively, with 22 bases between them. CDR3 amino acids: CASSWGRRMNTGGYTF. CDR3 in DNA: TGTGCCAGCAGTTGGGGGCGCAGGATGAATACAGGTGGCTACACCTTC.

The J gene is TRBJ1-4, the V gene TRBV30; D is ambiguous. The V and J ends lost 0 bases and 0 bases respectively, with 14 bases between them. CDR3 size: 17 residues. The germline V gene has CDR1 GTSNPN and CDR2 SVGIG (reference sequence). CDR3 bases: TGTGCCTGGAGTGTACTCTACCGACACACAACTAATGAAAAACTGTTTTTT. Encoded protein: CAWSVLYRHTTNEKLFF.

This chain uses TRBV6-1 with TRBJ2-1; 9 nucleotides line up with TRBD2. CDR1 is MNHNS, CDR2 SASEGT, per germline. Trimming took 4 bases from V and 1 from J; bases not matched to a gene: 2. The CDR3 runs to 15 residues. CDR3 DNA: TGTGCCAGCAGTGTCGCGGGAGGGTCCTACAATGAGCAGTTCTTC. Residues: CASSVAGGSYNEQFF.

The chain couples TRBV4-3 to TRBJ2-2; TRBD1 aligns across 12 bases. V shed 3 bases and J 13 bases; nucleotides not matched to a gene: 9. The CDR3 extends over 15 amino acids. Germline CDR1 and CDR2: LGHNA and YSLEER. The CDR3 sequence: CASSQKGQGAGRLFF. Here the CDR3 DNA reads TGCGCCAGCAGCCAGAAGGGACAGGGGGCGGGAAGGCTGTTTTTT.

This clone was seen once. The identical CDR3 is also encoded by other nucleotide sequences in the sample. The chain links TRBV28 to TRBJ1-1; 8 nucleotides align to TRBD1. Trimming at V came to 4 bases and at J to 4 bases, leaving 5 bases not matched to a gene. The CDR3 has 14 residues. The germline V gene encodes CDR1 MDHEN and CDR2 SYDVKM. The CDR3 DNA follows: TGTGCCAGCAGTTACAGGGGGAGAGGCACTGAAGCTTTCTTT. It encodes CASSYRGRGTEAFF. Drawing the rest from reference TRBV28 and TRBJ1-1, the complete variable domain is DVKVTQSSRYLVKRTGEKVFLECVQDMDHENMFWYRQDPGLGLRLIYFSYDVKMKEKGDIPEGYSVSREKKERFSLILESASTNQTSMYLCASSYRGRGTEAFFGQGTRLTVV.

The chain uses TRBV28 and TRBJ1-2; 7 bases align to TRBD1. V was pared by 6 bases and J by 0 bases, with 4 bases of the junction left unmatched. This CDR3 comprises 14 residues. Germline V gene sequence: CDR1 MDHEN, CDR2 SYDVKM. This chain's CDR3 is CASRPGGPNYGYTF. The CDR3 DNA sequence: TGTGCCAGCAGACCAGGGGGGCCTAACTATGGCTACACCTTC.

This clone was seen many times. J is TRBJ2-7 and V is TRBV4-2; 10 bases map to TRBD2. The CDR3 is 15 amino acids. From germline, CDR1 is LGHNA and CDR2 YNFKEQ. V shed 1 base and J 3 bases; nucleotides not matched to a gene: 3. The CDR3 loop reads CASSQAASGSYEQYF. The DNA for the CDR3 is TGTGCCAGCAGCCAAGCCGCTAGCGGGAGCTACGAGCAGTACTTC.

The chain links TRBV6-1 to TRBJ1-4, with a tentative D call TRBD1 (6 bases). The ends were cut back, 2 bases at V and 1 base at J, with 14 bases in the middle. Germline V gene data show CDR1 as MNHNS and CDR2 as SASEGT. The CDR3 runs 17 residues. The CDR3: CASSERYRVETNEKLFF. CDR3 nucleotides: TGTGCCAGCAGTGAAAGGTACAGGGTGGAAACTAATGAAAAACTGTTTTTT.

This chain uses TRBV27 with TRBJ2-1; D is possibly TRBD2 (6 bases). With 7 bases removed from V and 0 bases from J, the gap between germline ends came to 13 bases. The CDR3 totals 15 residues. From germline, CDR1 is MNHEY and CDR2 SMNVEV (reference sequence). CDR3 loop: CASKFSGSSYNEQFF. Written as DNA, the CDR3 is TGTGCCAGCAAGTTTAGCGGAAGCTCCTACAATGAGCAGTTCTTC.

The chain couples TRBV5-1 to TRBJ2-5; 12 nucleotides agree with TRBD2. The CDR3 contains 15 residues. Trimming cost V 4 bases and J 9 bases; bases outside gene matches: 10. From germline, CDR1 is SGHRS and CDR2 YFSETQ. CDR3 amino acids: CASSTGLAGGFAQYF. The CDR3 DNA sequence: TGCGCCAGCAGCACGGGACTAGCGGGCGGGTTCGCCCAGTACTTC.

The J gene is TRBJ2-4, the V gene TRBV27, with 8 bases aligning to TRBD1. J gave up 9 bases and V 8 bases, and 9 bases lay outside the gene matches. There are 13 residues in the CDR3. Per germline, CDR1 MNHEY and CDR2 SMNVEV (reference sequence). In DNA, the CDR3 is TGTGCCAGCGCGGCAGGGGGCATTGGCATTCAGTACTTC. It is translated as CASAAGGIGIQYF.